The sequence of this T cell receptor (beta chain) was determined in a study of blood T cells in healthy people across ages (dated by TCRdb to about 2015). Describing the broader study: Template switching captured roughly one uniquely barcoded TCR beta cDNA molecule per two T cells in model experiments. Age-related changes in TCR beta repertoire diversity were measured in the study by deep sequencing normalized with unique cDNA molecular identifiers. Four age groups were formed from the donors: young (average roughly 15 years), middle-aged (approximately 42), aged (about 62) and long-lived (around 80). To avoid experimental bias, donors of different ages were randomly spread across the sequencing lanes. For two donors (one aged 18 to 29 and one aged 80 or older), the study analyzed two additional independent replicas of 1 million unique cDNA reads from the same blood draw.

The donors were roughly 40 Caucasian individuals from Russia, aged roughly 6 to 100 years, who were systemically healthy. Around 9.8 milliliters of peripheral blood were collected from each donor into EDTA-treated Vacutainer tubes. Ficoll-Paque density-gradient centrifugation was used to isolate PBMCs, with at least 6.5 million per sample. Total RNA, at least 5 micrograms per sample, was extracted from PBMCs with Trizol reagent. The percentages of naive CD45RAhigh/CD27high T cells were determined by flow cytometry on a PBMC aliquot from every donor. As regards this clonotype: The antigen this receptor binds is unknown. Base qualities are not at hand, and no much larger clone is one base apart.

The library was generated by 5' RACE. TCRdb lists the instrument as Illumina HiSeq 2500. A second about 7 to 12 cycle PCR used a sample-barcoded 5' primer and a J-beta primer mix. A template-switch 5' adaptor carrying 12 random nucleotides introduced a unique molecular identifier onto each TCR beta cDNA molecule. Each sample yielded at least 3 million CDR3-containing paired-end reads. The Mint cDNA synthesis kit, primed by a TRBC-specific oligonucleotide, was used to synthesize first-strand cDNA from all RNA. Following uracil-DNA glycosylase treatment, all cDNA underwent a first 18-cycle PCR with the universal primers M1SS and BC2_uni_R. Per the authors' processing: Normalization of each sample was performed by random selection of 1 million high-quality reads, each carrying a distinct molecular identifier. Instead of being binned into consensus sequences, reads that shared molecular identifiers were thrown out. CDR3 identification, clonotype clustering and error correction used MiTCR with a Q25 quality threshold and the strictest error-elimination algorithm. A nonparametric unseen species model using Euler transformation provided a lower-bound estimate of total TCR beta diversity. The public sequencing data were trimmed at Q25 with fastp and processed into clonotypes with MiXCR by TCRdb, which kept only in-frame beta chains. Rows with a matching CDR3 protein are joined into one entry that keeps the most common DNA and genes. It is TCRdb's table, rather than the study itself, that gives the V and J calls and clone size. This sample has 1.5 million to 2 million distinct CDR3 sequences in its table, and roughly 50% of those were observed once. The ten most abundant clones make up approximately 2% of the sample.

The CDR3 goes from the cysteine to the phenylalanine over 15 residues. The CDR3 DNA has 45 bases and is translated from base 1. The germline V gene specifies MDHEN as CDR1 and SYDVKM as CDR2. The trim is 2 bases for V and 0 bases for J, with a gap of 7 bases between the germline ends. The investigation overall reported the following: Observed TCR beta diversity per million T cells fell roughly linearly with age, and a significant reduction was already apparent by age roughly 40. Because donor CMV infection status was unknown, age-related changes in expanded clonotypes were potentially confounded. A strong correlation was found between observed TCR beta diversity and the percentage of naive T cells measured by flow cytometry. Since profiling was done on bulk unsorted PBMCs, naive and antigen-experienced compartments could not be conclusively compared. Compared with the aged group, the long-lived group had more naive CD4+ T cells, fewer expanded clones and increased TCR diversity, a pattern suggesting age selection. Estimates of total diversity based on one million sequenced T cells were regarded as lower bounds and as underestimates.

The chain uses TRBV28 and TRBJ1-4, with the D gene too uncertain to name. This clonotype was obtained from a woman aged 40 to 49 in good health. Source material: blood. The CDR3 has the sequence CASSLRSSTNEKLFF. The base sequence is TGTGCCAGCAGTTTAAGGAGCTCAACTAATGAAAAACTGTTTTTT.